This T cell receptor beta chain was captured in a study of OX40 agonist ivuxolimab in advanced cancers. Study-level background: Clinicians treated patients with ivuxolimab, an agonistic anti-OX40 (CD134) antibody. Recorded diagnoses for dose-escalation patients were hepatocellular carcinoma, melanoma, renal cell or head and neck cancer.

Repertoires were generated with immunoSEQ multiplex PCR, while TCRdb's copy carries only in-frame clones and drops some. The repertoire includes roughly 38,000 clones, about 85% of them detected once, and roughly 2.7% sits in the top ten. Germline assignment: CDR1 KGHSH and CDR2 LQKENI. V shed 3 bases and J 2 bases; nucleotides not matched to a gene: 6. The CDR3 spans 15 residues. Source: CD4+ or CD8+ T cells sorted from blood, taken in a trial of the OX40 agonist ivuxolimab. This sequence joins TRBV18 and TRBJ2-7; the match to TRBD2 covers 8 bases. This TCR derives from an adult with an advanced solid tumor such as melanoma, head and neck, liver or kidney cancer. The CDR3: CASSPRGGSPYEQYF. CDR3 DNA: TGTGCCAGCTCACCTCGGGGGGGGAGCCCCTACGAGCAGTACTTC. Using reference TRBV18 and TRBJ2-7 for the parts outside the CDR3, the full variable domain is NAGVMQNPRHLVRRRGQEARLRCSPMKGHSHVYWYRQLPEEGLKFMVYLQKENIIDESGMPKERFSAEFPKEGPSILRIQQVVRGDSAAYFCASSPRGGSPYEQYFGPGTRLTVT.